The T cell receptor (beta chain) described here comes from a study of type 1 regulatory T cells. Study background: T-allo10 is an in vitro-generated, Tr1-enriched CD4 T cell product specific for alloantigen.

TCRdb ran MiXCR on the reads and lists one entry per CDR3 protein. Of tens of thousands of distinct CDR3 sequences in the sample, 20% were seen once. CDR1 ENHRY and CDR2 SYGVKD come from the germline V gene. Trimming took 10 bases from V and 8 from J; bases not matched to a gene: 9. CDR3 length: 13 residues. Regarding the study as a whole: Tr1 cells had a more restricted TCR repertoire than non-Tr1 cells.

This clonotype showed up many times. Its antigen is unidentified. The chain couples TRBV10-3 to TRBJ2-1, with 9 bases matching TRBD1. The receptor was isolated from a human donor in good health. Sequencing was done on a sample of cultured type 1 regulatory T (Tr1) cells, either the whole culture or a sorted fraction (not recorded which). The CDR3 here is CATQRGQGHEQFF. In DNA form, the CDR3 reads TGTGCCACTCAGCGGGGACAGGGACATGAGCAGTTCTTC.